Described below is a single T cell receptor (beta chain) sequence and its context. Its antigen remains unknown. The read falls 3 residues short of the CDR3 end, and the missing part is taken from the germline J gene. These data are taken from a study of Tregs in tolerant kidney transplant recipients. Method: immunoSEQ multiplex PCR; TCRdb's copy keeps in-frame clones and lacks some. The sample has nearly 15,000 clones, and its top ten clones hold less than 4%. Recipients received nonmyeloablative bone marrow transplants from related graft donors, with transient mixed chimerism. Thawed PBMCs were FACS-sorted into unstimulated CD4+CD25+CD127- regulatory T cells, CD4+CD25- non-regulatory cells, CD4 and CD8 cells. From germline, CDR1 is PRHDT and CDR2 FYEKMQ (reference sequence). This CDR3 is built from 15 residues. V lost 4 bases and J lost 2; bases outside the gene matches: 5. General study findings and limits: Expanding Tregs on activated donor B cells appeared to best identify donor-specific TCRbeta clones.

The origin of this receptor is a human patient who received a combined kidney and bone marrow transplant. The T cells may come from the graft donor. The genes are TRBV13 and TRBJ2-3, with TRBD2 identical over 8 bases. This sample comprised CD4+ T cells from blood (PBMCs), obtained 12 months after the transplant. The part of the CDR3 DNA that was read is TGTGCCAGCAGCTCCCGGACTAGCCTCACAGATACG. Amino acid sequence: CASSSRTSLTDT. The full CDR3 sequence reads CASSSRTSLTDTQYF.